This TCR beta chain stems from a study of cytotoxic CD8 clonotypes in ibrutinib-treated CLL. General study results and limits: Clonality at baseline surpassed age-matched healthy donors and tracked circulating CD8+ T-cell counts.

The V and J ends lost 3 bases and 0 bases respectively, with 11 bases between them. This CDR3 spans 16 amino acids. Germline values: CDR1 LGHNA, CDR2 YNFKEQ. A 1 in 200,000 to 1 in 1 million T cell depth was the sequencing target. Clones were sequenced by immunoSEQ multiplex PCR, and TCRdb holds only the in-frame ones, with some missing. This table holds approximately 50,000 clones, roughly 50% found once. In this sample, this clone turned up a few times. No antigen is known for it. This sequence joins TRBV4-2 and TRBJ2-2, with D maybe TRBD2 (5 bases). The sequence was collected from a human donor with chronic lymphocytic leukemia. Sequenced material: PBMCs, taken at disease progression, from a patient treated with ibrutinib. The CDR3 loop reads CASSQRAPSNTGELFF. For the CDR3, the DNA is TGTGCCAGCAGCCAGAGGGCTCCCTCGAACACCGGGGAGCTGTTTTTT.